These 5 T cell receptor beta chains originate from one sample sequenced in a study of OX40 agonist ivuxolimab in advanced cancers. Some clones are missing from TCRdb's copy, which holds only in-frame ones; the method was immunoSEQ multiplex PCR. The sample shows approximately 19,000 clones, 88% of them seen only once. The material was CD4+ or CD8+ T cells sorted from blood, obtained in a trial of the OX40 agonist ivuxolimab. The origin of the receptors is an adult with an advanced solid tumor such as melanoma, head and neck, liver or kidney cancer.

This clone appeared a single time. The chain links TRBV6-1 to TRBJ1-1; D not resolved. V lost 5 bases and J lost 1, with 8 bases in between. The CDR3 has 13 residues. The germline V gene has CDR1 MNHNS and CDR2 SASEGT. CDR3 region: CASSPKTNTEAFF. CDR3 coding DNA: TGTGCCAGCAGTCCCAAAACGAACACTGAAGCTTTCTTT.

The CDR3 is CASSIGTGGEAFF. In DNA form, the CDR3 reads TGTGCCAGTAGTATAGGGACAGGGGGCGAAGCTTTCTTT. This chain uses TRBV19 with TRBJ1-1; TRBD1 matches at 11 bases. The CDR3 spans 13 residues. CDR1 LNHDA and CDR2 SQIVND come from the germline V gene (reference sequence). The J segment lost 8 bases and the V segment lost 1 base, leaving 0 bases of the junction unmatched.

J is TRBJ1-1 and V is TRBV6-4, with TRBD1 matching over 7 bases. This CDR3 spans 14 amino acids. Trimming cost V 0 bases and J 7 bases; bases outside gene matches: 5. Per germline, CDR1 MRHNA and CDR2 SNTAGT. The CDR3, as DNA: TGTGCCAGCAGTGACTCGGGGGACAGTCGTGAAGCTTTCTTT. This codes for CASSDSGDSREAFF.

This clone was picked up one time. The chain is built from TRBV19 and TRBJ2-3, with 7 bases matching TRBD1. The CDR3 is 13 residues long. The germline gives CDR1 LNHDA, CDR2 SQIVND (reference sequence). J was trimmed by 4 bases and V by 9 bases; bases with no gene match: 7. The CDR3 region is CASRDRDADTQYF. As DNA, the CDR3 is TGTGCCAGCCGCGACAGGGACGCAGATACGCAGTATTTT.

The chain combines TRBV2 with TRBJ2-7; D gene ambiguous. V was cut by 0 bases and J by 4 bases, with 7 bases left in between. The CDR3 is made up of 13 amino acids. Germline V gives CDR1 SNHLY, CDR2 FYNNEI. CDR3 region: CASSEAVLYEQYF. The CDR3 bases are TGTGCCAGCAGTGAAGCCGTTCTATACGAGCAGTACTTC.